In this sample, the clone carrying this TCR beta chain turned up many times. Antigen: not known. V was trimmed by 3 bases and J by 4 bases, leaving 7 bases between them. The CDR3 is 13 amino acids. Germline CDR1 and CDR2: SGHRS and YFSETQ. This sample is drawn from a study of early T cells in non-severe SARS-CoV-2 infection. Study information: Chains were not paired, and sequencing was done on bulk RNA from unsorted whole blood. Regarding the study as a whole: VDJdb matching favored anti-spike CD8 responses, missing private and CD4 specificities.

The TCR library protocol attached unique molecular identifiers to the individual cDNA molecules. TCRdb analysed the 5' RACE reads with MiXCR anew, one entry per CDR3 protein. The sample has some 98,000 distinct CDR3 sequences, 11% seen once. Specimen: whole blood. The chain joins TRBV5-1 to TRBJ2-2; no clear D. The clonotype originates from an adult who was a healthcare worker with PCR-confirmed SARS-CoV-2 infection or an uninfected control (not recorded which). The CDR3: CASSSDPTGELFF. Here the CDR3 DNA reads TGCGCCAGCAGCTCCGACCCCACCGGGGAGCTGTTTTTT.